This TCR beta chain was recovered during a study of blood T cell repertoires in COVID-19. The V end was cut by 6 bases, the J end by 5 bases, with 13 bases between. CDR3 length: 12 residues. The germline gives CDR1 SQVTM, CDR2 ANQGSEA. Concerning this clone: Other nucleotide sequences in the sample specify the same CDR3.

The method was immunoSEQ multiplex PCR; TCRdb's version includes in-frame clones alone and lacks a portion of them. The repertoire holds approximately 190,000 clones, with about 81% as singletons. The receptor comes from a young man with active or convalescent COVID-19. Sequencing was carried out using peripheral blood. The V gene is TRBV29-1, the J gene TRBJ1-2; a possible D gene is TRBD1 (6 bases). The CDR3 bases are TGCAGCGTCTCGGACAGTGCTTATGGCTACACCTTC. Translation gives CSVSDSAYGYTF. Combining the CDR3 with reference TRBV29-1 and TRBJ1-2 gives the whole variable domain SAVISQKPSRDICQRGTSLTIQCQVDSQVTMMFWYRQQPGQSLTLIATANQGSEATYESGFVIDKFPISRPNLTFSTLTVSNMSPEDSSIYLCSVSDSAYGYTFGSGTRLTVV.